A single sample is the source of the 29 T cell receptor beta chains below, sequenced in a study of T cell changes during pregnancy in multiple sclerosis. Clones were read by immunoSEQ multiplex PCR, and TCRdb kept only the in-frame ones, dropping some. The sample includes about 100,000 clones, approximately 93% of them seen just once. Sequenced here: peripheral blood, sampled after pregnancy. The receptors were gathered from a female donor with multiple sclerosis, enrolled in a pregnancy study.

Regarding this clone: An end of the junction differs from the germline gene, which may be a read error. The CDR3: CASSPSDSNEQYF. The CDR3 bases are TGCGCCAGCAGCCCCTCAGACTCCAACGAGCAGTACTTC. J is TRBJ2-7 and V is TRBV5-1; D not resolved. The CDR3 covers 13 residues. Germline loops: CDR1 SGHRS, CDR2 YFSETQ.

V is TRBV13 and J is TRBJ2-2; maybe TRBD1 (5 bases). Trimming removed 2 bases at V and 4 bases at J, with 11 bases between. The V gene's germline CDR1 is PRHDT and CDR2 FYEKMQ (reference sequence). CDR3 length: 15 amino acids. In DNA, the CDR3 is TGTGCCAGCAGCTTAACTGGGGCGGTCACCGGGGAGCTGTTTTTT. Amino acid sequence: CASSLTGAVTGELFF. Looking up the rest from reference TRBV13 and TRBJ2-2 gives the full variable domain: AAGVIQSPRHLIKEKRETATLKCYPIPRHDTVYWYQQGPGQDPQFLISFYEKMQSDKGSIPDRFSAQQFSDYHSELNMSSLELGDSALYFCASSLTGAVTGELFFGEGSRLTVL.

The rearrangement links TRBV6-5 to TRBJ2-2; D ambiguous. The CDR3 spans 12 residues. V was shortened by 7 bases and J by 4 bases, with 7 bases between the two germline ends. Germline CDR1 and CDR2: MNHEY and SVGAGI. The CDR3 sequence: CASTTGTGELFF. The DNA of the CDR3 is TGTGCCAGCACAACTGGCACCGGGGAGCTGTTTTTT.

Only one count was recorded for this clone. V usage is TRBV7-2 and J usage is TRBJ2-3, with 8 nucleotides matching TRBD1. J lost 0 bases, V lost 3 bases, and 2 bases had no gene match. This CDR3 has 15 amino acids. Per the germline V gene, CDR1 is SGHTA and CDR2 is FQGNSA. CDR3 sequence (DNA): TGTGCCAGCAGCTTGGACAGGGTGAGCACAGATACGCAGTATTTT. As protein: CASSLDRVSTDTQYF.

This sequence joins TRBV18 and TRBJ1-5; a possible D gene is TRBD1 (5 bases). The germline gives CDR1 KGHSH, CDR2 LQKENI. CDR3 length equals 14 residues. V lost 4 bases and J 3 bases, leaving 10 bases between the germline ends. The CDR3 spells CASSRRGDNQPQHF. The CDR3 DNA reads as TGTGCCAGCTCACGACGGGGGGACAATCAGCCCCAGCATTTT.

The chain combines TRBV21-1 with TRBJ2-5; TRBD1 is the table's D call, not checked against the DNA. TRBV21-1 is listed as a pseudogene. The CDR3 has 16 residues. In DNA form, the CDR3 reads TGTGCCAGCAGGAAAGGCCACAGGGGGCGTAGGGAGACCCAGTACTTC. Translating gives CASRKGHRGRRETQYF.

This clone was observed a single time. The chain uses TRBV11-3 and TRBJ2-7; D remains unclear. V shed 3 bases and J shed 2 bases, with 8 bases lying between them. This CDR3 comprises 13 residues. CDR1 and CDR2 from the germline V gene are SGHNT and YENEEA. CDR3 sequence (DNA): TGTGCCAGCAGCTTGCAGTTCCCCTACGAGCAGTACTTC. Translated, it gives CASSLQFPYEQYF.

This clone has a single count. In DNA form, the CDR3 reads TGTGCCAGTAATGGGTACAGGGGGGCGGAGGAGCAGTACTTC. This codes for CASNGYRGAEEQYF. The rearrangement uses TRBV19 and TRBJ2-7; 8 positions agree with TRBD1. CDR1 is LNHDA, CDR2 SQIVND, per germline (reference sequence). There are 14 residues in the CDR3. After removal of 7 bases from V and 7 bases from J, the junction contained 12 bases not matched to a gene. The full variable domain, rest sourced from reference TRBV19 and TRBJ2-7, is DGGITQSPKYLFRKEGQNVTLSCEQNLNHDAMYWYRQDPGQGLRLIYYSQIVNDFQKGDIAEGYSVSREKKESFPLTVTSAQKNPTAFYLCASNGYRGAEEQYFGPGTRLTVT.

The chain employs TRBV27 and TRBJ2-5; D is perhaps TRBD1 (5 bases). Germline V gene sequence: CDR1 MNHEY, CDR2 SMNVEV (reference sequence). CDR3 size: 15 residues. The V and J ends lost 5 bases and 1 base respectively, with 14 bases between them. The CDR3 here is CASSELGALQETQYF. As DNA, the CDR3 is TGTGCCAGCAGTGAGTTAGGGGCCCTCCAAGAGACCCAGTACTTC.

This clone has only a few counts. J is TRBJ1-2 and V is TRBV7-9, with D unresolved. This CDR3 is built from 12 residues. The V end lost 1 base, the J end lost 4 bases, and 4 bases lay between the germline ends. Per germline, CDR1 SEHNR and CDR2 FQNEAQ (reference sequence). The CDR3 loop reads CASSLVSYGYTF. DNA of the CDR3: TGTGCCAGCAGCTTAGTGAGCTATGGCTACACCTTC.

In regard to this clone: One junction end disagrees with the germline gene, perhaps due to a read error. The chain's CDR3 is CASSRGPSAEAFF. The CDR3 bases are TGTGCTAGCAGCCGCGGGCCGAGCGCTGAAGCTTTCTTT. The V call is TRBV7-7, the J call TRBJ1-1, with unresolved D. The germline V gene has CDR1 SSHAT and CDR2 FNYEAQ (reference sequence). This CDR3 has 13 residues.

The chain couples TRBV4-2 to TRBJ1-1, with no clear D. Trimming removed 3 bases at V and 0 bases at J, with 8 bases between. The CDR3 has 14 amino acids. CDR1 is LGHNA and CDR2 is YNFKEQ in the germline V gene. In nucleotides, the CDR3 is TGTGCCAGCAGCCATGAGAAGATGAACACTGAAGCTTTCTTT. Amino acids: CASSHEKMNTEAFF.

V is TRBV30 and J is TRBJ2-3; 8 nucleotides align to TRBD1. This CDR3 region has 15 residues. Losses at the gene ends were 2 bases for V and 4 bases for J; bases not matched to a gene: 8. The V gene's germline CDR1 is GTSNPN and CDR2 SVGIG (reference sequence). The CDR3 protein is CAWSHPGGASDTQYF. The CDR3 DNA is TGTGCCTGGAGTCACCCAGGGGGCGCCTCAGATACGCAGTATTTT.

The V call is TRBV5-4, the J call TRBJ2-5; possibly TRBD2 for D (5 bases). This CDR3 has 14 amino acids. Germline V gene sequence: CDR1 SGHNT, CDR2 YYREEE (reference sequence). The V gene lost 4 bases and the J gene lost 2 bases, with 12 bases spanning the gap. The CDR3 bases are TGTGCCAGCAGCGCCGAGGGTCCACAAGAGACCCAGTACTTC. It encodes CASSAEGPQETQYF.

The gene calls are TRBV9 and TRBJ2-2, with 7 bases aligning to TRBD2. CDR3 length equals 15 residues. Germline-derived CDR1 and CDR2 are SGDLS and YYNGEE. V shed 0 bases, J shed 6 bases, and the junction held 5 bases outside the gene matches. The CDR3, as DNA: TGTGCCAGCAGCGTAGCACTTGGGGGGGCCGGGGAGCTGTTTTTT. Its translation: CASSVALGGAGELFF. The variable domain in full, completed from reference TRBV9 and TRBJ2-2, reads DSGVTQTPKHLITATGQRVTLRCSPRSGDLSVYWYQQSLDQGLQFLIQYYNGEERAKGNILERFSAQQFPDLHSELNLSSLELGDSALYFCASSVALGGAGELFFGEGSRLTVL.

CDR3 sequence reads: CASSLGGVSEKLFF. The CDR3 bases are TGCGCCAGCAGCTTAGGGGGGGTTAGTGAAAAACTGTTTTTT. The chain employs TRBV5-1 and TRBJ1-4; TRBD1 might be the D (6 bases). Germline CDR1 reads SGHRS; CDR2 reads YFSETQ. The CDR3 has 14 amino acids. The V and J ends lost 2 bases and 7 bases respectively, with 12 bases between them.

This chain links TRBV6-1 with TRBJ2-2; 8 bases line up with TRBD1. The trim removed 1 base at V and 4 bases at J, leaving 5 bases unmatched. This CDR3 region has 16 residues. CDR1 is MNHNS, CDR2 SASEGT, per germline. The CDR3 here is CASSEVPGGGTGELFF. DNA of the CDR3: TGTGCCAGCAGTGAAGTCCCAGGGGGCGGCACCGGGGAGCTGTTTTTT.

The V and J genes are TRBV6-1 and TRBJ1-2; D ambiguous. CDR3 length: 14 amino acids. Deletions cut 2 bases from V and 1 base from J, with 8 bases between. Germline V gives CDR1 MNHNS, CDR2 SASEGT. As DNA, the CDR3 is TGTGCCAGCAGTGAACCGGGGAATAACTATGGCTACACCTTC. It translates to CASSEPGNNYGYTF.

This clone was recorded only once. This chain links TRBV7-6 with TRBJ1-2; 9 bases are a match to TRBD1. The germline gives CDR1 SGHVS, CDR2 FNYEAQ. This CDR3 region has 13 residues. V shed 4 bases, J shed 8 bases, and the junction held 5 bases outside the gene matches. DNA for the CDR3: TGTGCCAGCAGCTCCACAGGGGGCGAGGGCTACACCTTC. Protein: CASSSTGGEGYTF.

The CDR3 coding sequence is TGCGCCAGCAGCCAACCGGGACTAGTCGGGAATACGCAGTATTTT. It codes for CASSQPGLVGNTQYF. V gene TRBV4-1 combines with J gene TRBJ2-3, with TRBD2 matching 8 bases. Trimming at V came to 2 bases and at J to 7 bases, leaving 8 bases not matched to a gene. This CDR3 is built from 15 residues. CDR1 is MGHRA, CDR2 YSYEKL, per germline.

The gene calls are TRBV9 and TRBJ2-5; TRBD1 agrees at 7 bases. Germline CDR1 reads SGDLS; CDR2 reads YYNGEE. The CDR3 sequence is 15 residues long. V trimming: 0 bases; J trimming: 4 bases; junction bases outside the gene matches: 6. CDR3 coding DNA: TGTGCCAGCAGCGTAGCTACAGGGGCAGGAGAGACCCAGTACTTC. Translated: CASSVATGAGETQYF.

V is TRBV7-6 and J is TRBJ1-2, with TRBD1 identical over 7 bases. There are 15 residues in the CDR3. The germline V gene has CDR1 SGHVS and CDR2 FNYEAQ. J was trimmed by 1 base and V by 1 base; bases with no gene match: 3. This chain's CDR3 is CASSLGQGINYGYTF. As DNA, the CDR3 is TGTGCCAGCAGCTTAGGACAGGGAATTAACTATGGCTACACCTTC.

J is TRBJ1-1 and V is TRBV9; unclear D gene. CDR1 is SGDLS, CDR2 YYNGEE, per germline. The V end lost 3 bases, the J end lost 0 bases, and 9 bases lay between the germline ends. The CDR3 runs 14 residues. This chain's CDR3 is CASSASNMNTEAFF. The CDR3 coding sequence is TGTGCCAGCAGCGCCAGTAATATGAACACTGAAGCTTTCTTT.

CDR3 nucleotides: TGTGCCAGCAGCCTTCTGGAGGGAACCACAGATACGCAGTATTTT. Its protein product is CASSLLEGTTDTQYF. The chain combines TRBV7-9 with TRBJ2-3, with D perhaps TRBD2 (6 bases). CDR3 length: 15 residues. Germline CDR1 reads SEHNR; CDR2 reads FQNEAQ (reference sequence). The V end lost 5 bases, the J end lost 2 bases, and 14 bases lay between the germline ends.

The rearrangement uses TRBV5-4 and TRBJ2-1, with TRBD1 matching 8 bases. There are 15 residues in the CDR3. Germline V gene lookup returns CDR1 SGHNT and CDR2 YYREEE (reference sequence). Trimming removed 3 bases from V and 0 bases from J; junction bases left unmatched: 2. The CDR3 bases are TGTGCCAGCAGCTACGACAGGGGCTCCTACAATGAGCAGTTCTTC. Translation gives CASSYDRGSYNEQFF. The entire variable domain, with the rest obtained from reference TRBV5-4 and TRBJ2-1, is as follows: ETGVTQSPTHLIKTRGQQVTLRCSSQSGHNTVSWYQQALGQGPQFIFQYYREEENGRGNFPPRFSGLQFPNYSSELNVNALELDDSALYLCASSYDRGSYNEQFFGPGTRLTVL.

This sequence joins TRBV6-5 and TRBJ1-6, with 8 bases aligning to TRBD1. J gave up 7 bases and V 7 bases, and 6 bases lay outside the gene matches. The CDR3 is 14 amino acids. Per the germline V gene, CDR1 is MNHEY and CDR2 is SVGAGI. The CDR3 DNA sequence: TGTGCCAGCACCGAGGGACAGGACAATTCACCCCTCCACTTT. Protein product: CASTEGQDNSPLHF.

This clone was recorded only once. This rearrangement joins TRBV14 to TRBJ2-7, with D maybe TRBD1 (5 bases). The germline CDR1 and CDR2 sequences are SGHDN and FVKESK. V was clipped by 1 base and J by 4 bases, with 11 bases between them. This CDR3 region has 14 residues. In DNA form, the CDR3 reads TGTGCCAGCAGCCAAGTCGACAGCGTTTACGAGCAGTACTTC. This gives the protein CASSQVDSVYEQYF.

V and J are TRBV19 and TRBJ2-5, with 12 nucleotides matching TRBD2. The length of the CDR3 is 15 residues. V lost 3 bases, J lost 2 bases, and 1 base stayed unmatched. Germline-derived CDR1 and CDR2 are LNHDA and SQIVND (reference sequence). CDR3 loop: CASSILAGGQETQYF. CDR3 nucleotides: TGTGCCAGTAGTATCCTAGCGGGGGGGCAAGAGACCCAGTACTTC.

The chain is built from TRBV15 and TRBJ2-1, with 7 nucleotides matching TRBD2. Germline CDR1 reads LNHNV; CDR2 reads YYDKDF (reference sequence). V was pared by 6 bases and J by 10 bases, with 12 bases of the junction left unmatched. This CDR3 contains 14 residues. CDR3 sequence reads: CATSSRGSPSEQFF. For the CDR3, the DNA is TGTGCCACCAGTTCGCGGGGGTCCCCGAGCGAGCAGTTCTTC. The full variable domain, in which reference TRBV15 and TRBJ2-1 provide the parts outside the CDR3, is DAMVIQNPRYQVTQFGKPVTLSCSQTLNHNVMYWYQQKSSQAPKLLFHYYDKDFNNEADTPDNFQSRRPNTSFCFLDIRSPGLGDTAMYLCATSSRGSPSEQFFGPGTRLTVL.